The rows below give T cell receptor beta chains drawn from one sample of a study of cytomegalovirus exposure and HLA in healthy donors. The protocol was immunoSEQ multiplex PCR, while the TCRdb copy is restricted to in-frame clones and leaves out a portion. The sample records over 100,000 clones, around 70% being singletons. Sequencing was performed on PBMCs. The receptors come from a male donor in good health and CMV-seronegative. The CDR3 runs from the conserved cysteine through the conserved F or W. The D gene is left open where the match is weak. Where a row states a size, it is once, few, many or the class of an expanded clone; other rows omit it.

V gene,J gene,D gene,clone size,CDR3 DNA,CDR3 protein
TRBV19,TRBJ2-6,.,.,TGTGCCAGTCCAGCTGGGGCCAACGTCCTGACTTTC,CASPAGANVLTF
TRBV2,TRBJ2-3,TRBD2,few,TGTGCCAGCAGTCGGACTAGCGGGAGGGCCACAGATACGCAGTATTTT,CASSRTSGRATDTQYF
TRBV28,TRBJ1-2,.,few,TGTGCCAGCAGGCCGACAGCTCATTCCTATGGCTACACCTTC,CASRPTAHSYGYTF
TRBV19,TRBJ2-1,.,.,TGTGCCAGTAAGCGAGACGATTCCTACAATGAGCAGTTCTTC,CASKRDDSYNEQFF
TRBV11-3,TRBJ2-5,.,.,TGTGCCAGCAGCTTAGGCGGAGCCCGAGGAGAGACCCAGTACTTC,CASSLGGARGETQYF
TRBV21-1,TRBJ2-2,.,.,TGTGCCAGCTCCATGGGGGGGGCACCCCCGAACACCGGGGAGCTGTTTTTT,CASSMGGAPPNTGELFF
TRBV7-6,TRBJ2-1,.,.,TGTGCCAGCAGCTACAACACCGATTCCTCCTACAATGAGCAGTTCTTC,CASSYNTDSSYNEQFF
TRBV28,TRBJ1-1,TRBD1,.,TGTGCCAGCAGTCCCCGGACAGGGGAGAACACTGAAGCTTTCTTT,CASSPRTGENTEAFF
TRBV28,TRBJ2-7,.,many,TGTGCCAGCAGTCCCTCAAAGGCCCCTGAGGGCGAGCAGTACTTC,CASSPSKAPEGEQYF
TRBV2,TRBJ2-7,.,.,TGTGCCAGCAGGATTAACAGGGGACTCCTAGGCGAGCAGTACTTC,CASRINRGLLGEQYF
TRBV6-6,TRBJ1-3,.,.,TGTGCCACCGGCGGGAGTAGTGGAAACACCATATATTTT,CATGGSSGNTIYF
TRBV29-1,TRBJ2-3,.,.,TGCAGCGTTGAAGGTGACCTTAGCGGATCAGATACGCAGTATTTT,CSVEGDLSGSDTQYF
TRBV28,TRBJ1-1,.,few,TGTGCCAGCAGTTTACAGGGGACGGGCACTGAAGCTTTCTTT,CASSLQGTGTEAFF
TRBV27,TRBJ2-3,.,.,TGTGCCAGCAGTCCATACAGGGTGACCACAGATACGCAGTATTTT,CASSPYRVTTDTQYF
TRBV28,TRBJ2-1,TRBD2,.,TGTGCCAGCAGCGGGGCGGGCGGGAGCTCCTACAATGAGCAGTTCTTC,CASSGAGGSSYNEQFF
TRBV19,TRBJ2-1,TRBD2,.,TGTGCCAGTAGTATTAGCGGGTCCTCCTACAATGAGCAGTTCTTC,CASSISGSSYNEQFF
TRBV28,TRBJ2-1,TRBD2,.,TGTGCCAGCAGTTTAGTGGGAGGGTTGAACAATGAGCAGTTCTTC,CASSLVGGLNNEQFF